This T cell receptor (beta chain) was found in a study of CD8+ T cells in alopecia areata. The sequencing template was cDNA reverse transcribed from extracted RNA. Sequencing used immunoSEQ multiplex PCR; TCRdb keeps in-frame clones, though not all of them. In the table there are 120,000 or so clones, less than 50% of which are singletons. This CDR3 has 13 residues. CDR1 and CDR2 (germline): SEHNR, FQNEAQ (reference sequence). V was trimmed by 7 bases and J by 1 base, leaving 10 bases between them. Alopecia areata patients provided lesional scalp punch biopsies and peripheral blood. PBMCs were stained for CD3, CD4 and CD8, and CD4+ and CD8+ T cells were sorted. This clone came up a few times.

This clonotype was obtained from a human donor with alopecia areata. The sequencing sample was made of NKG2D-low CD8+ T cells sorted from blood. The J gene is TRBJ2-5, the V gene TRBV7-9; D may match TRBD1 or TRBD2 (5 bases each). CDR3 amino acids: CASTPGTQETQYF. In nucleotides, the CDR3 is TGTGCCAGCACCCCCGGGACCCAAGAGACCCAGTACTTC.